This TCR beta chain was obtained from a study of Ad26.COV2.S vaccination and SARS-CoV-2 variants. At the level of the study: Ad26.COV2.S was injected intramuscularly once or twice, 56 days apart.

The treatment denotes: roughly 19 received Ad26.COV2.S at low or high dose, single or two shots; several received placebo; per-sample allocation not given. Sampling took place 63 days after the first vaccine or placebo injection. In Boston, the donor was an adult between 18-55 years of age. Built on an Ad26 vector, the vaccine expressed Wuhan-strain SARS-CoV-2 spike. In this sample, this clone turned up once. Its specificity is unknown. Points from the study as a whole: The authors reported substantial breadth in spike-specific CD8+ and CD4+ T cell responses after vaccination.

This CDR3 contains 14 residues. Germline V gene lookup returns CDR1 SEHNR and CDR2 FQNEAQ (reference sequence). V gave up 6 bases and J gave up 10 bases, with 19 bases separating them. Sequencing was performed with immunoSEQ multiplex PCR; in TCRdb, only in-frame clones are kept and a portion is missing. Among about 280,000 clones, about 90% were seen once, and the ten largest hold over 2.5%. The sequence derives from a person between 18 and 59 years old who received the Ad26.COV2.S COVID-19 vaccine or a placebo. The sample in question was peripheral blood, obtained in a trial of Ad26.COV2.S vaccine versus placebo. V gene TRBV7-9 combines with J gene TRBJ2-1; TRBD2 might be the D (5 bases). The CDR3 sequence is CASRFGVQAREQFF. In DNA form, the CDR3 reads TGTGCCAGCAGATTCGGGGTCCAGGCTCGCGAGCAGTTCTTC.